This T cell receptor beta chain was recovered during a study of Graves' ophthalmopathy and Graves' hyperthyroidism. Study in general: Before any treatment was given, at initial diagnosis, peripheral blood was collected.

This CDR3 is 13 amino acids long. CDR1 is DFQATT, CDR2 SNEGSKA, per germline (reference sequence). V was shortened by 6 bases and J by 4 bases, with 15 bases between the two germline ends. Amplification from RNA transcripts yielded the TCR beta CDR3 regions. Scientists carried out first-round RT-PCR using HTBI primers and then a second-round multiplex PCR. TCRdb itself ran the multiplex PCR reads through MiXCR, one entry per CDR3 protein. Seen here are 170,000 or so distinct CDR3 sequences, around two fifths observed once, and the top ten hold 7.5% to 10%. This clonotype has a count of ten or more. Material: peripheral blood. This chain connects TRBV20-1 to TRBJ1-2; D is unclear. The sequence was collected from a man aged 30-40 years with Graves' ophthalmopathy. DNA of the CDR3: TGCAGTGCCCTGATGGGTGGAGGCTATGGCTACACCTTC. Translating gives CSALMGGGYGYTF.